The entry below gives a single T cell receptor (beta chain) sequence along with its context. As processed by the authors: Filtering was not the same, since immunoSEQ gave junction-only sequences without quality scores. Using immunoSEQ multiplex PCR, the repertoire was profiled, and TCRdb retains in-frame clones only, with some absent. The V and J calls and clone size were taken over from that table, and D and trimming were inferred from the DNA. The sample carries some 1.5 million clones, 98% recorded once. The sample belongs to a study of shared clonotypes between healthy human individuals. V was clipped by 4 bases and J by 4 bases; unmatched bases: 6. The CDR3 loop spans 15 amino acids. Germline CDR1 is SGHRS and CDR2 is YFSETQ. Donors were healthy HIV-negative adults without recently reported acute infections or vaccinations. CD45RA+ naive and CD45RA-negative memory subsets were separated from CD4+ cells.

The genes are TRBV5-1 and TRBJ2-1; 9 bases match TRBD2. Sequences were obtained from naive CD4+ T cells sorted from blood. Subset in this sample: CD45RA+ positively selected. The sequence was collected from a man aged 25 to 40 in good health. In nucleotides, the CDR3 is TGCGCCAGCAGCACCCGGACTAGCGAATACAATGAGCAGTTCTTC. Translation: CASSTRTSEYNEQFF.